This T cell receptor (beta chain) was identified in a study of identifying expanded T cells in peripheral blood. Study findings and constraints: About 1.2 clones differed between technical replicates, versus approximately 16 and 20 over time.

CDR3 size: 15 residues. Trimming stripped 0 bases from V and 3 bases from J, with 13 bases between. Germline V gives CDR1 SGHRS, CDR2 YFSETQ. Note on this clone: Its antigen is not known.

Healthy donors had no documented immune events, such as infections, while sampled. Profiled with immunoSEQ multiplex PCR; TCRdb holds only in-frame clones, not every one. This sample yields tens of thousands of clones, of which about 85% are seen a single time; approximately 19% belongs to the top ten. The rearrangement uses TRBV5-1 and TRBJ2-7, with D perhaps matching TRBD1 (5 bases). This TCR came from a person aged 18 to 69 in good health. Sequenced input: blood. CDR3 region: CASSLDRSHYYEQYF. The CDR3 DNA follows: TGCGCCAGCAGCTTGGACAGGTCCCACTACTACGAGCAGTACTTC.